Following are 7 T cell receptor beta chains from one sample sequenced in a study of blood T cells in healthy people across ages. A J-beta primer mix and a sample-barcoded 5' primer were used in a second PCR of roughly 6 to 12 cycles. Via MiXCR, TCRdb re-called the 5' RACE reads, giving one row per CDR3 protein. The sample includes just under 750,000 distinct CDR3 sequences, over 20% of them seen just once. Specimen: blood. The receptors here all came from a man in his 70s in good health.

This clonotype has a handful of counts. The chain employs TRBV2 and TRBJ2-4, with 8 bases aligning to TRBD2. The junction had 18 bases not matched to a gene; V was cut back by 7 bases and J by 7 bases. The CDR3 has 17 residues. Germline CDR1 and CDR2: SNHLY and FYNNEI. As DNA, the CDR3 is TGTGCCAGCACTGGAGGACTAGCTAACCGTGTATGGAACATTCAGTACTTC. It codes for CASTGGLANRVWNIQYF.

The V gene is TRBV6-5, the J gene TRBJ1-1, with D hard to call. The CDR3 consists of 17 residues. V shed 0 bases and J shed 7 bases, with 21 bases lying between them. Germline V CDR1 and CDR2: MNHEY, SVGAGI. The CDR3: CASSYSSTQVTSLEAFF. Here the CDR3 DNA reads TGTGCCAGCAGTTACTCCTCAACCCAGGTTACTAGTCTTGAAGCTTTCTTT.

This clonotype appeared a few times. The chain uses TRBV30 and TRBJ2-4, with a weak D call TRBD1 (5 bases). CDR1 is GTSNPN, CDR2 SVGIG, per germline (reference sequence). V dropped 2 bases and J dropped 7 bases, with 12 bases sitting between them. The CDR3 is 13 amino acids. The CDR3 protein is CAWSKGQGNIQYF. The CDR3 region has the DNA TGTGCCTGGAGTAAAGGGCAGGGTAACATTCAGTACTTC.

Concerning this clonotype: The conserved phenylalanine or tryptophan is not found at the CDR3 terminus, so this likely reflects a read error. The chain couples TRBV12-3 or TRBV12-4 to TRBJ2-3, with 9 bases lining up with TRBD2. This CDR3 has 15 amino acids. With V trimmed by 5 bases and J by 2 bases, 5 bases remained unmatched. The CDR3, as DNA: TGTGCCAGCAGTCCCAGCGGGGGGCCCACAGATACGCAGTATTCT. Its protein product is CASSPSGGPTDTQYS.

This clonotype showed up just a few times. Germline is not matched at one junction end, which may reflect a read error. The gene calls are TRBV18 and TRBJ1-4; 7 bases agree with TRBD1. The CDR3 consists of 13 residues. Germline values: CDR1 KGHSH, CDR2 LQKENI. In nucleotides, the CDR3 is TGTGCCGGCTCACCAGGGGGTGATGAAAAACTGTTTTTT. It codes for CAGSPGGDEKLFF.

The V and J genes are TRBV5-1 and TRBJ1-1, with D possibly TRBD1 on 6 matching bases. Germline V gene lookup returns CDR1 SGHRS and CDR2 YFSETQ. V lost 4 bases, J lost 0 bases, and 19 bases lay in between. The CDR3 runs 17 residues. The CDR3, as DNA: TGCGCCAGCAGCCCCAGACAGGTGGGGTCCATGAACACTGAAGCTTTCTTT. Amino acid sequence: CASSPRQVGSMNTEAFF.

This clonotype turned up a few times. This chain joins TRBV12-3 or TRBV12-4 and TRBJ1-4; D is undetermined. The CDR3 covers 15 residues. V gave up 2 bases and J gave up 3 bases, with 10 bases separating them. The CDR3: CASSLFGQANEKLFF. The CDR3 DNA follows: TGTGCCAGCAGTTTATTTGGGCAGGCTAATGAAAAACTGTTTTTT.